This passage covers 13 T cell receptor beta chains from one sample sequenced in a study of CD8+CD57+ T cells in acquired aplastic anemia. TCR beta VDJ combinations and CDR3 sequences were profiled from genomic DNA. TCRdb recomputed calls from the reads with MiXCR, one row per CDR3 protein. The sample holds over 150,000 distinct CDR3 sequences; roughly 65% are singletons and the top ten take about 39%. Patients picked for sequencing had shown CD8+CD57+ cell expansion detected by flow cytometry. Sequences were obtained from sorted CD4+, CD8+, or CD8+CD57+ T cells (not recorded which) from PBMCs. The source is a human donor with aplastic anemia.

This chain joins TRBV7-8 and TRBJ1-6; TRBD1 agrees at 8 bases. The CDR3 extends over 16 amino acids. Germline CDR1 SGHVS, CDR2 FQNEAQ. J gave up 1 base and V 4 bases, and 3 bases lay outside the gene matches. Written as DNA, the CDR3 is TGTGCCAGCAGCTACAGGGGGTCTTCCTATAATTCACCCCTCCACTTT. Translation: CASSYRGSSYNSPLHF.

To note about this clonotype: A read error may produce the germline difference seen at one junction end. The chain joins TRBV24-1 to TRBJ2-2; TRBD2 might be the D (5 bases). This CDR3 contains 14 residues. CDR1 KGHDR and CDR2 SFDVKD come from the germline V gene. The CDR3 nucleotides are TGTGCCACCAGTGATTCTGTCCACACCGGGGAGCTGTTCTTC. It codes for CATSDSVHTGELFF.

The chain uses TRBV12-3 or TRBV12-4 and TRBJ2-3; D call uncertain. The CDR3 spans 12 residues. Trimming took off 0 bases at V and 4 bases at J, with 2 bases between the two ends. The CDR3 here is CASSLAADTQYF. The CDR3 DNA is TGTGCCAGCAGTTTAGCAGCAGATACGCAGTATTTT.

The V gene is TRBV7-3, the J gene TRBJ2-1, with a tentative D call TRBD1 (5 bases). Looked up from germline, CDR1 is SGHTA and CDR2 is FQGTGA. The V and J ends lost 5 bases and 9 bases respectively, with 14 bases between them. The CDR3 totals 13 residues. CDR3 nucleotides: TGTGCCAGCAGCCGCCCAGGGTCAGGTGAGCAGTTCTTC. Its protein is CASSRPGSGEQFF. The whole variable domain, remainder taken from reference TRBV7-3 and TRBJ2-1, is GAGVSQTPSNKVTEKGKYVELRCDPISGHTALYWYRQSLGQGPEFLIYFQGTGAADDSGLPNDRFFAVRPEGSVSTLKIQRTERGDSAVYLCASSRPGSGEQFFGPGTRLTVL.

The rearrangement joins TRBV24-1 to TRBJ2-2; D is perhaps TRBD1 (5 bases). Germline CDR1 and CDR2: KGHDR and SFDVKD. The V end was cut by 7 bases, the J end by 2 bases, with 10 bases between. CDR3 length equals 14 residues. The CDR3: CATSQTANTGELFF. The CDR3 coding sequence is TGTGCCACCAGCCAGACAGCCAACACCGGGGAGCTGTTTTTT.

This clonotype was seen only a few times. The chain is built from TRBV29-1 and TRBJ2-5; TRBD2 is a possible D gene (5 bases). The CDR3 sequence is 10 residues long. Germline CDR1 and CDR2: SQVTM and ANQGSEA. V shed 3 bases and J shed 10 bases, with 9 bases lying between them. CDR3: CSVEGRGQYF. DNA of the CDR3: TGCAGCGTTGAGGGCCGGGGCCAGTACTTC.

V is TRBV12-3 or TRBV12-4 and J is TRBJ2-3; D not certain. This CDR3 has 14 residues. The V and J ends lost 6 bases and 0 bases respectively, with 10 bases between them. CDR3 protein: CASSRSPSTDTQYF. CDR3 in DNA: TGTGCCAGCAGCCGGTCCCCTAGCACAGATACGCAGTATTTT.

This chain's CDR3 is CASSEGAGELFF. The DNA for the CDR3 is TGTGCCAGCAGTGAAGGCGCCGGGGAGCTGTTTTTT. The V call is TRBV25-1, the J call TRBJ2-2; D uncertain. The V end was cut by 2 bases, the J end by 6 bases, with 4 bases between. This CDR3 spans 12 amino acids. Germline V gene data show CDR1 as MGHDK and CDR2 as SYGVNS.

CDR3 sequence reads: CSARLLAQETQYF. The CDR3 region has the DNA TGCAGTGCTAGACTCCTAGCCCAAGAGACCCAGTACTTC. The V and J genes are TRBV20-1 and TRBJ2-5, with D possibly matching TRBD2 (5 bases). The CDR3 has 13 residues. V shed 2 bases and J shed 1 base, with 8 bases lying between them. CDR1 and CDR2 from the germline V gene are DFQATT and SNEGSKA (reference sequence).

This chain joins TRBV5-8 and TRBJ1-1; D gene ambiguous. With 4 bases removed from V and 6 bases from J, the gap between germline ends came to 22 bases. The CDR3 spans 16 residues. Germline CDR1 and CDR2: SGHTS and YDEGEE. The CDR3 coding sequence is TGTGCCAGCAGCCGTCAGGAAGGCGGGCAGGTCGCTGAAGCTTTCTTT. This gives the protein CASSRQEGGQVAEAFF.

A word on this clonotype: A much bigger clone sits one base away, suggesting this may be a read error. The rearrangement links TRBV27 to TRBJ2-7; D unresolved. This CDR3 is 15 amino acids long. Germline values: CDR1 MNHEY, CDR2 SMNVEV (reference sequence). In nucleotides, the CDR3 is TGTGCCAGCAGTTTAAGGTATAGCCCGGGCTACGTGCAGTACTTC. This encodes CASSLRYSPGYVQYF.

This chain joins TRBV29-1 and TRBJ1-1; D may be TRBD1 (5 bases). This CDR3 is 13 amino acids long. Between the trimmed V and J ends, which lost 6 bases and 0 bases, there was a span of 11 bases. The germline V gene encodes CDR1 SQVTM and CDR2 ANQGSEA. The CDR3 coding sequence is TGCAGCGTACAAGGGGATTTGAACACTGAAGCTTTCTTT. The encoded protein is CSVQGDLNTEAFF.

Ten or more counts support this clonotype. The chain carries TRBV7-9 and TRBJ1-2, with D tentatively TRBD1 (5 bases). Trimming pared 8 bases from V and 4 bases from J, leaving 11 bases between. Germline lookup yields CDR1 SEHNR and CDR2 FQNEAQ (reference sequence). The CDR3 is 12 residues long. CDR3: CASEQGGYGYTF. The CDR3 DNA reads TGTGCCAGCGAGCAGGGTGGCTATGGCTACACCTTC.